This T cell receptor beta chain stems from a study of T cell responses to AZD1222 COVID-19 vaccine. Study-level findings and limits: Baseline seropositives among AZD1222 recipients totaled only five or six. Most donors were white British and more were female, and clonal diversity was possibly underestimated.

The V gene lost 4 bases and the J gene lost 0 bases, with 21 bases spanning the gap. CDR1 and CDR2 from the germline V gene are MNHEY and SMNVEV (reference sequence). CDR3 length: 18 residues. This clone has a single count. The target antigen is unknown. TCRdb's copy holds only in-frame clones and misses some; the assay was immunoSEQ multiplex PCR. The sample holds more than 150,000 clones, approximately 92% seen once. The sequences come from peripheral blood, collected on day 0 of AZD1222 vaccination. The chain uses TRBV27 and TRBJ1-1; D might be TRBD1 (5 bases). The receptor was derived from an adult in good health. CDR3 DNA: TGTGCCAGCAGTTCCTGGGTAGGGGCCACTTTCATGAACACTGAAGCTTTCTTT. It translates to CASSSWVGATFMNTEAFF.